The next 30 T cell receptor beta chains were all read from a single sample in a study of human T cells and chemical hapten exposure. Total RNA extraction was carried out from unfractionated whole blood. TCRdb reprocessed the 5' RACE reads with MiXCR, giving one entry per CDR3 protein. The data show under 85,000 distinct CDR3 sequences, with roughly 8% seen just once and about 2.2% held by the top ten. These receptor sequences come from a male donor in good health.

This clonotype was seen a handful of times. The V call is TRBV25-1, the J call TRBJ2-7; D not resolved. The CDR3 runs 13 residues. Germline-derived CDR1 and CDR2 are MGHDK and SYGVNS. The V end was cut by 4 bases, the J end by 5 bases, with 12 bases between. CDR3 protein: CASSGQVCDEQYF. CDR3 in DNA: TGTGCCAGCAGTGGCCAGGTTTGCGACGAGCAGTACTTC.

The chain joins TRBV12-3 or TRBV12-4 to TRBJ2-5, with 7 bases lining up with TRBD2. The CDR3 runs 13 residues. V shed 4 bases and J 5 bases; nucleotides not matched to a gene: 4. CDR3 bases: TGTGCCAGCAGTTGTGGCGGGAGCGAGACCCAGTACTTC. It encodes CASSCGGSETQYF.

This clonotype was detected many times. The V call is TRBV27, the J call TRBJ2-5, with D possibly matching TRBD1 (5 bases). The V end lost 3 bases, the J end lost 0 bases, and 8 bases lay between the germline ends. This CDR3 spans 14 amino acids. Per the germline V gene, CDR1 is MNHEY and CDR2 is SMNVEV (reference sequence). Written as DNA, the CDR3 is TGTGCCAGCAGTTTCGACAGCTACCAAGAGACCCAGTACTTC. It yields the protein CASSFDSYQETQYF.

The chain employs TRBV3-1 and TRBJ2-3, with 9 bases fitting TRBD2. The CDR3 is 15 residues long. From germline, CDR1 is LGHDT and CDR2 YNNKEL (reference sequence). V lost 4 bases, J lost 4 bases, and 6 bases stayed unmatched. CDR3 sequence reads: CASSPPAGGPDTQYF. The CDR3 coding sequence is TGTGCCAGCAGCCCCCCCGCGGGAGGGCCAGATACGCAGTATTTT.

The gene calls are TRBV29-1 and TRBJ2-7, with TRBD1 as a possible D gene (6 bases). V dropped 5 bases and J dropped 5 bases, with 13 bases sitting between them. The CDR3 covers 12 residues. The V gene's germline CDR1 is SQVTM and CDR2 ANQGSEA. The CDR3 coding sequence is TGCAGCGTTCAGGGGTTTCGGGACGAGCAGTACTTC. Its translation: CSVQGFRDEQYF.

This clonotype was counted at least ten times. The V call is TRBV20-1, the J call TRBJ2-7, with 7 nucleotides matching TRBD2. V shed 3 bases and J 7 bases; nucleotides not matched to a gene: 9. This CDR3 is 13 amino acids long. Germline V gene lookup returns CDR1 DFQATT and CDR2 SNEGSKA (reference sequence). The CDR3 DNA follows: TGCAGTGCTAGGCCCTGGGCGGGGGTTGAGCAGTACTTC. It encodes CSARPWAGVEQYF.

This clonotype was seen only a few times. The CDR3 is CASSQELGGRKYNEQFF. CDR3 nucleotide sequence: TGTGCCAGCAGCCAAGAATTAGGCGGGAGGAAATACAATGAGCAGTTCTTC. The genes are TRBV3-1 and TRBJ2-1; 8 positions match TRBD2. The germline gives CDR1 LGHDT, CDR2 YNNKEL (reference sequence). CDR3 length: 17 residues. V gave up 0 bases and J gave up 4 bases; unmatched junction bases: 8.

This clonotype was detected many times. This sequence joins TRBV27 and TRBJ1-1, with TRBD1 identical over 7 bases. The CDR3 consists of 15 residues. After removal of 5 bases from V and 7 bases from J, the junction contained 13 bases not matched to a gene. The V gene's germline CDR1 is MNHEY and CDR2 SMNVEV (reference sequence). CDR3 sequence (DNA): TGTGCCAGCAGTGAAAGACTTTGGACAGGAGTTGAAGCTTTCTTT. Its translation is CASSERLWTGVEAFF.

The V call is TRBV3-1, the J call TRBJ2-1; weak D call: TRBD1 (5 bases). Between the trimmed V and J ends, which lost 0 bases and 13 bases, there was a span of 7 bases. Germline lookup yields CDR1 LGHDT and CDR2 YNNKEL (reference sequence). The CDR3 loop spans 11 amino acids. CDR3 region: CASSQDQGQFF. The CDR3 DNA reads TGTGCCAGCAGCCAAGATCAGGGACAGTTCTTC.

This sequence joins TRBV5-1 and TRBJ2-1; 8 bases match TRBD2. The CDR3 covers 13 residues. Trimming at V came to 6 bases and at J to 4 bases, leaving 3 bases not matched to a gene. CDR1 is SGHRS and CDR2 is YFSETQ in the germline V gene. The CDR3 DNA reads TGCGCCAGCACGGGAGGGGCTTACAATGAGCAGTTCTTC. Residues: CASTGGAYNEQFF. The variable domain in full, completed from reference TRBV5-1 and TRBJ2-1, reads KAGVTQTPRYLIKTRGQQVTLSCSPISGHRSVSWYQQTPGQGLQFLFEYFSETQRNKGNFPGRFSGRQFSNSRSEMNVSTLELGDSALYLCASTGGAYNEQFFGPGTRLTVL.

In its sample, this clonotype was seen a few times. V usage is TRBV5-1 and J usage is TRBJ2-2, with D possibly matching TRBD1 (6 bases). V dropped 0 bases and J dropped 6 bases, with 15 bases sitting between them. The CDR3 is 16 residues long. Germline CDR1 is SGHRS and CDR2 is YFSETQ. The CDR3 DNA reads as TGCGCCAGCAGCTTGGTTCAGGGGCTTGGCGCCGGGGAGCTGTTTTTT. It codes for CASSLVQGLGAGELFF.

The table lists this clonotype with a few counts. This chain joins TRBV2 and TRBJ2-3; 7 bases are shared with TRBD2. V shed 8 bases, J shed 0 bases, and the junction held 2 bases outside the gene matches. The CDR3 sequence is 13 residues long. Germline lookup yields CDR1 SNHLY and CDR2 FYNNEI. The CDR3 sequence is CASAAGSTDTQYF. The DNA of the CDR3 is TGTGCCAGCGCAGCGGGAAGCACAGATACGCAGTATTTT.

This clonotype was recorded at least ten times. V gene TRBV11-2 combines with J gene TRBJ2-1; D is unclear. Per germline, CDR1 SGHAT and CDR2 FQNNGV. The CDR3 has 12 residues. Trimming cost V 4 bases and J 8 bases, with 9 bases left between them. CDR3 sequence (DNA): TGTGCCAGCAGCTCCAACCGAGATGAGCAGTTCTTC. As protein: CASSSNRDEQFF.

This clonotype was observed a few times. The V gene is TRBV27, the J gene TRBJ2-1, with D tentatively TRBD2 (6 bases). The germline V gene has CDR1 MNHEY and CDR2 SMNVEV (reference sequence). The CDR3 has 13 residues. The V end lost 0 bases, the J end lost 10 bases, and 10 bases lay between the germline ends. In nucleotides, the CDR3 is TGTGCCAGCAGTTTATCGGAGGGGCGGGAGCAGTTCTTC. Translated, it gives CASSLSEGREQFF.

The sample holds a few counts of this clonotype. V and J are TRBV12-5 and TRBJ2-1; no firm D call. Germline assignment: CDR1 LGHNT and CDR2 FRNRAP. Trimming took 6 bases from V and 0 from J, leaving 12 bases between them. The CDR3 has 15 residues. The CDR3 loop reads CASGATAVSYNEQFF. In nucleotides, the CDR3 is TGTGCTAGTGGAGCGACTGCAGTCTCCTACAATGAGCAGTTCTTC.

This clonotype has more than one count but fewer than ten. The rearrangement links TRBV13 to TRBJ2-3; 8 bases agree with TRBD2. Germline V gives CDR1 PRHDT, CDR2 FYEKMQ (reference sequence). The CDR3 consists of 16 residues. The V segment lost 3 bases and the J segment 3 bases; nucleotides outside the gene matches: 8. The CDR3 sequence is CASSFLPSGLTDTQYF. CDR3 DNA: TGTGCCAGCAGCTTCTTACCTAGCGGGTTGACAGATACGCAGTATTTT.

This clonotype occurred a few times. The chain employs TRBV5-4 and TRBJ2-3; TRBD2 matches 8 bases. Germline values: CDR1 SGHNT, CDR2 YYREEE (reference sequence). This CDR3 spans 17 amino acids. V was pared by 3 bases and J by 0 bases, with 9 bases of the junction left unmatched. The CDR3 coding sequence is TGTGCCAGCAGCTCTCGTGCGGGAGGTATTAGCACAGATACGCAGTATTTT. Translated: CASSSRAGGISTDTQYF. The variable domain in full, with the rest retrieved from reference TRBV5-4 and TRBJ2-3, is ETGVTQSPTHLIKTRGQQVTLRCSSQSGHNTVSWYQQALGQGPQFIFQYYREEENGRGNFPPRFSGLQFPNYSSELNVNALELDDSALYLCASSSRAGGISTDTQYFGPGTRLTVL.

There are many counts of this clonotype. J is TRBJ2-7 and V is TRBV11-1; possibly TRBD1 for D (7 bases). The length of the CDR3 is 15 residues. CDR1 is SGHAT, CDR2 FQDESV, per germline (reference sequence). V lost 1 base, J lost 1 base, and 11 bases lay in between. For the CDR3, the DNA is TGTGCCAGCAGCTTAGTGCGGGACAGATCCTACGAGCAGTACTTC. Translating gives CASSLVRDRSYEQYF.

This clonotype was observed at least ten times. The chain is built from TRBV9 and TRBJ2-1; 8 nucleotides agree with TRBD2. Unmatched junction bases numbered 5, after V lost 3 bases and J lost 3 bases. The CDR3 runs 15 residues. Germline V gene sequence: CDR1 SGDLS, CDR2 YYNGEE. The CDR3 loop reads CASSGGLAVYNEQFF. CDR3 sequence (DNA): TGTGCCAGCAGCGGCGGACTAGCCGTCTACAATGAGCAGTTCTTC.

This sequence joins TRBV4-1 and TRBJ2-7; a possible D gene is TRBD2 (7 bases). Trimming took 4 bases from V and 2 from J, leaving 18 bases between them. The CDR3 has 16 residues. Germline CDR1 is MGHRA and CDR2 is YSYEKL. The CDR3 loop is CASSRIFSGGAYEQYF. Here the CDR3 DNA reads TGCGCCAGCAGCCGGATTTTCTCGGGGGGCGCCTACGAGCAGTACTTC.

This clonotype was recorded at least ten times. In nucleotides, the CDR3 is TGTGCCAGCAGCTTAGTAGGGTGGAATGAGCCCCAGCATTTT. Translation: CASSLVGWNEPQHF. V and J are TRBV7-9 and TRBJ1-5; D is unresolved. CDR3 length: 14 amino acids. Per germline, CDR1 SEHNR and CDR2 FQNEAQ (reference sequence). V was trimmed by 1 base and J by 8 bases, leaving 12 bases between them.

This clonotype was picked up many times. The rearrangement joins TRBV27 to TRBJ2-1; D ambiguous. This CDR3 has 16 residues. The germline CDR1 and CDR2 sequences are MNHEY and SMNVEV (reference sequence). The V gene lost 0 bases and the J gene lost 0 bases, with 9 bases spanning the gap. The CDR3 DNA reads TGTGCCAGCAGTTTATCCCTTGGAAGCTCCTACAATGAGCAGTTCTTC. Residues: CASSLSLGSSYNEQFF.

The sample holds a few counts of this clonotype. The V gene is TRBV6-5, the J gene TRBJ2-3; D is perhaps TRBD2 (5 bases). The CDR3 sequence is 14 residues long. V was trimmed by 8 bases and J by 2 bases, leaving 14 bases between them. Germline CDR1 is MNHEY and CDR2 is SVGAGI. The CDR3, as DNA: TGTGCCAGCTATCGGCGGGCCATCACAGATACGCAGTATTTT. Translation: CASYRRAITDTQYF.

This clonotype has a handful of counts. This sequence joins TRBV27 and TRBJ1-5; D may be TRBD1 (5 bases). This CDR3 has 15 amino acids. Germline CDR1 MNHEY, CDR2 SMNVEV (reference sequence). With 3 bases removed from V and 5 bases from J, the gap between germline ends came to 14 bases. DNA for the CDR3: TGTGCCAGCAGTTTTGGATCGGGGGTGGATCAGCCCCAGCATTTT. Encoded protein: CASSFGSGVDQPQHF.

This clonotype was recorded many times. The chain combines TRBV24-1 with TRBJ2-3, with 9 bases identical to TRBD1. Germline CDR1 is KGHDR and CDR2 is SFDVKD. The CDR3 covers 15 residues. The junction had 7 bases not matched to a gene; V was cut back by 4 bases and J by 6 bases. CDR3 sequence (DNA): TGTGCCACCAGTGACACCGGGACAGGGAGCGATACGCAGTATTTT. Residues: CATSDTGTGSDTQYF.

This chain links TRBV30 with TRBJ1-5, with D unclear. V lost 0 bases and J 1 base, leaving 4 bases between the germline ends. CDR1 is GTSNPN, CDR2 SVGIG, per germline (reference sequence). The CDR3 consists of 13 residues. The CDR3 DNA is TGTGCCTGGAGTGTAAGCAGCAATCAGCCCCAGCATTTT. As protein: CAWSVSSNQPQHF.

This clonotype has at least ten counts. The gene calls are TRBV20-1 and TRBJ2-4; 10 nucleotides agree with TRBD1. Germline lookup yields CDR1 DFQATT and CDR2 SNEGSKA (reference sequence). The ends lost 0 bases at V and 3 bases at J; junction bases unmatched: 11. This CDR3 spans 18 amino acids. The DNA for the CDR3 is TGCAGTGCTAGAGAGAGACAGGGGGCCCATTCCTACAAAAACATTCAGTACTTC. Translation gives CSARERQGAHSYKNIQYF.

This clonotype has more than one count but fewer than ten. CDR3 loop: CSVDGQVMNTEAFF. CDR3 in DNA: TGCAGCGTGGATGGACAGGTGATGAACACTGAAGCTTTCTTT. The V gene is TRBV29-1, the J gene TRBJ1-1; 7 bases agree with TRBD1. This CDR3 spans 14 amino acids. The germline V gene encodes CDR1 SQVTM and CDR2 ANQGSEA. V lost 6 bases to trimming and J lost 0 bases; unmatched junction nucleotides: 7.

In its sample, this clonotype was seen a few times. This sequence joins TRBV5-1 and TRBJ2-5, with a weak D call TRBD2 (6 bases). There are 16 residues in the CDR3. Deletions cut 3 bases from V and 3 bases from J, with 18 bases between. Germline loops: CDR1 SGHRS, CDR2 YFSETQ. The CDR3 DNA reads as TGCGCCAGCAGCTGGGGTAGCGGTGGCGCGGAAGAGACCCAGTACTTC. Amino acids: CASSWGSGGAEETQYF.

There are a few counts of this clonotype. The rearrangement links TRBV29-1 to TRBJ1-1; 7 bases fit TRBD1. Trimming took 6 bases from V and 1 from J; bases not matched to a gene: 11. The CDR3 contains 15 residues. In germline, CDR1 is SQVTM, CDR2 ANQGSEA. The CDR3 sequence: CSVAAHRGGNTEAFF. As DNA, the CDR3 is TGCAGCGTAGCCGCCCACAGGGGTGGGAACACTGAAGCTTTCTTT. The full variable domain, its missing parts supplied by reference TRBV29-1 and TRBJ1-1, is SAVISQKPSRDICQRGTSLTIQCQVDSQVTMMFWYRQQPGQSLTLIATANQGSEATYESGFVIDKFPISRPNLTFSTLTVSNMSPEDSSIYLCSVAAHRGGNTEAFFGQGTRLTVV.